This T cell receptor beta chain was profiled in a study of blood T cell repertoires in COVID-19 (TCRdb year 2020). Study-wide context: Samples covering the acute and convalescent phases of COVID-19 were provided by collaborators in the United States, Italy and Spain. The prospective study material was composed of cDNA or gDNA derived from T cells, B-cell-depleted T cells, or PBMCs. Deeply sampled blood TCRbeta repertoires from subjects exposed to, actively infected with, or recovered from COVID-19 were included in the dataset. The repertoires were released in a freely available public database intended as a resource for research on the immune response to SARS-CoV-2. Samples were obtained from the ongoing ImmuneRACE study (first 160 participants) and from over a thousand subjects provided by 6 global collaborators. Sample metadata almost always included a de-identified subject ID, COVID-19 status, age in years and sex. HLA class I and class II types, where available, came from metadata supplied by the sample provider rather than from assay-based typing.

What the study reported, not specific to this receptor: How much clinical and demographic metadata was included differed by source and by participant, and the metadata was provided uncurated.

The germline V gene specifies SGHTA as CDR1 and FQGNSA as CDR2. Including the terminal cysteine and phenylalanine, the CDR3 comprises 14 residues. The kept DNA is CDR3 alone, 42 bases in frame from the first base. The germline ends are 7 bases apart after V is trimmed by 4 bases and J by 0 bases. TCRbeta CDR3 regions were amplified from genomic DNA by means of the immunoSEQ Assay, a bias-controlled multiplex PCR. The published analysis was carried out like this. Within the assay, amplification of reference gene primers was used to estimate how many nucleated cells each sample contained. Sequence reads were collapsed and filtered to measure the absolute abundance of every unique TCRbeta CDR3 rearrangement. Productive Simpson clonality was computed per sample as the square root of Simpson's diversity index over productive rearrangements. TCRdb carries this immuneACCESS record with in-frame sequences only. Its versions omit some clonotypes, under half of them owing to an unresolved V gene in the studies checked, with the rest unexplained. That table furnishes V, J and clone size, whereas the DNA furnished D and trimming. The sample profile shows over 250,000 clones; 89% of them were found once. The ten largest clones take up 12% of the sample.

As for this clone: The target of this receptor is not known. No quality values exist for individual bases; no much larger clone is one base distant. The same CDR3 arises from other DNA sequences in this sample as well.

Whole blood was collected in K2EDTA tubes by collaborating institutions according to the institutions' own protocols. For TCRbeta analysis, collaborators shipped samples in one of three forms: frozen whole blood, isolated PBMCs, or DNA extracted from either of those sample types. Input material: peripheral blood. The receptor comes from an older woman with acute or convalescent COVID-19. The chain uses TRBV7-2 and TRBJ1-3; a weak D assignment points to TRBD1 (5 bases agree). The CDR3 region reads CASSSQGSGNTIYF. At the DNA level, the sequence is TGTGCCAGCAGCTCTCAGGGCTCTGGAAACACCATATATTTT.